The 18 T cell receptor beta chains below come from one sample, sequenced in a study of metastatic and nonmetastatic thyroid tumors (dated by TCRdb to 2020 to 2022). The protocol used for the library was PCR. TCRdb names Illumina HiSeq 4000 as the instrument used. TCRdb passed the public sequencing reads through fastp at Q25 and MiXCR, retaining productive beta sequences. Here the sample has about 14,000 clones; 20% to 30% occur a single time. More than 7% of the sample is in the top ten clones. None of the patients had been given any treatment before thyroid surgery. Sequenced material: blood. These receptors all stem from a female donor with papillary thyroid cancer or a benign thyroid nodule (not recorded which). Some clones in this sample may be carry-over from other donors' samples.

This clone has a count of ten or more. The rearrangement links TRBV5-1 to TRBJ1-3, with D maybe TRBD1 (5 bases). This CDR3 is 13 amino acids long. Germline-derived CDR1 and CDR2 are SGHRS and YFSETQ. Here the CDR3 DNA reads TGCCCATGGGACGGGTGTCTAGGTAACACCATATATTTT. As protein: CPWDGCLGNTIYF.

To note about this clone: Mismatch with germline at one junction end may stem from a read error. The sample carries other DNA sequences with the same CDR3. This chain joins TRBV28 and TRBJ2-2, with 10 bases identical to TRBD1. This CDR3 has 16 residues. The germline CDR1 and CDR2 sequences are MDHEN and SYDVKM. The CDR3 loop reads CASISLGQGVSGELFF. In DNA form, the CDR3 reads TGTGCCAGCATTTCTCTTGGACAGGGGGTTAGTGGGGAGCTGTTCTTT. Combining the CDR3 with reference TRBV28 and TRBJ2-2 gives the whole variable domain DVKVTQSSRYLVKRTGEKVFLECVQDMDHENMFWYRQDPGLGLRLIYFSYDVKMKEKGDIPEGYSVSREKKERFSLILESASTNQTSMYLCASISLGQGVSGELFFGEGSRLTVL.

This clone has just a few counts. The chain joins TRBV6-4 to TRBJ2-5; TRBD1 aligns across 10 bases. Germline trimming cut 3 bases from V and 2 bases from J; bases unmatched to any gene: 3. This CDR3 region has 15 residues. Germline values: CDR1 MRHNA, CDR2 SNTAGT. The CDR3 coding sequence is TGTGCCAGCAGTGAGACAGGGGGCACACAAGAGACCCAGTACTTC. It specifies CASSETGGTQETQYF.

The rearrangement joins TRBV6-1 to TRBJ2-1; no clear D gene. This CDR3 is 14 amino acids long. From germline, CDR1 is MNHNS and CDR2 SASEGT. The ends were cut back, 4 bases at V and 7 bases at J, with 14 bases in the middle. The CDR3 sequence: CASSGGRALNEQFF. CDR3 nucleotides: TGTGCCAGCAGTGGGGGTAGGGCCCTTAATGAGCAGTTCTTC.

The rearrangement uses TRBV13 and TRBJ2-7; no reliable D call. CDR3 length: 13 amino acids. With 5 bases removed from V and 0 bases from J, the gap between germline ends came to 8 bases. Germline V CDR1 and CDR2: PRHDT, FYEKMQ (reference sequence). The CDR3 region is CASSHGDSYEQYF. The CDR3 coding sequence is TGTGCCAGCAGCCATGGGGACTCCTACGAGCAGTACTTC. Full variable domain (remainder filled in from reference TRBV13 and TRBJ2-7): AAGVIQSPRHLIKEKRETATLKCYPIPRHDTVYWYQQGPGQDPQFLISFYEKMQSDKGSIPDRFSAQQFSDYHSELNMSSLELGDSALYFCASSHGDSYEQYFGPGTRLTVT.

This clone has more than one count but fewer than ten. The V gene is TRBV6-4, the J gene TRBJ2-2; TRBD2 matches 8 bases. Trimming at V came to 0 bases and at J to 3 bases, leaving 0 bases not matched to a gene. Per germline, CDR1 MRHNA and CDR2 SNTAGT. There are 15 residues in the CDR3. DNA of the CDR3: TGTGCCAGCAGTGACTCAGCGGGAGACACCGGGGAGCTGTTTTTT. Translating it yields CASSDSAGDTGELFF.

At least ten counts were recorded for this clone. This chain connects TRBV24-1 to TRBJ2-2; D is undetermined. This CDR3 spans 12 amino acids. The V and J ends lost 6 bases and 7 bases respectively, with 8 bases between them. CDR1 is KGHDR and CDR2 is SFDVKD in the germline V gene. The CDR3 DNA is TGTGCCACCAGTAATCGGCACGGGGAGCTGTTTTTT. Its translation is CATSNRHGELFF.

By share of the sample, this clone is medium-sized. This chain links TRBV6-2 or TRBV6-3 with TRBJ2-2; 11 bases line up with TRBD2. In germline, CDR1 is MNHEY, CDR2 SVGEGT. This CDR3 is built from 14 residues. V gave up 6 bases and J gave up 3 bases; unmatched junction bases: 0. The CDR3 DNA is TGTGCCAGCAGGACTAGCGGGGACACCGGGGAGCTGTTTTTT. Translating gives CASRTSGDTGELFF.

At least ten counts were recorded for this clone. A much larger clone is a single base away; this may be a read error. V is TRBV7-6 and J is TRBJ2-7; tentative D call: TRBD1 (8 bases). The ends were cut back, 2 bases at V and 9 bases at J, with 17 bases in the middle. Germline-derived CDR1 and CDR2 are SGHVS and FNYEAQ. This CDR3 is built from 14 residues. The CDR3 bases are TGTGCCAGCAGCTTAATGCAGGGGGCTAGCGGGCAGTACTTC. Translated: CASSLMQGASGQYF.

This clone has only a few counts. The chain uses TRBV2 and TRBJ2-1; 7 bases line up with TRBD2. The CDR3 spans 15 residues. With V trimmed by 3 bases and J by 9 bases, 11 bases remained unmatched. Germline CDR1 SNHLY, CDR2 FYNNEI. The CDR3 DNA is TGTGCCAGCAGTGATGGGCGGGAGCTCCGAGTTGAGCAGTTCTTC. It yields the protein CASSDGRELRVEQFF.

The V call is TRBV5-6, the J call TRBJ1-2, with 7 bases lining up with TRBD1. The CDR3 has 12 residues. Trimming at V came to 2 bases and at J to 7 bases, leaving 2 bases not matched to a gene. In germline, CDR1 is SGHDT, CDR2 YYEEEE. The CDR3 bases are TGTGCCAGCAGCTTCGACAGGGCTGGCTACACCTTC. It is translated as CASSFDRAGYTF.

The rearrangement links TRBV6-2 or TRBV6-3 to TRBJ1-1, with TRBD1 matching over 9 bases. Germline lookup yields CDR1 MNHEY and CDR2 SVGEGT. J gave up 4 bases and V 6 bases, and 9 bases lay outside the gene matches. The CDR3 is made up of 15 amino acids. The CDR3 is CASSRPGQGATEAFF. The CDR3 DNA reads as TGTGCCAGCAGCCGACCGGGACAGGGAGCCACTGAAGCTTTCTTT.

The chain couples TRBV3-1 to TRBJ2-1; D gene unclear. V was clipped by 2 bases and J by 9 bases, with 17 bases between them. The CDR3 sequence is 15 residues long. In germline, CDR1 is LGHDT, CDR2 YNNKEL (reference sequence). The CDR3 spells CASSQRSSASGEQFF. The CDR3 DNA reads as TGTGCCAGCAGCCAACGCTCATCGGCGTCTGGTGAGCAGTTCTTC.

This clone was picked up many times. V and J are TRBV7-9 and TRBJ2-5; 8 bases line up with TRBD1. This CDR3 contains 12 residues. Per germline, CDR1 SEHNR and CDR2 FQNEAQ (reference sequence). V lost 7 bases and J lost 2; bases outside the gene matches: 0. CDR3 in DNA: TGTGCCAGCAACAGGGGGCAAGAGACCCAGTACTTC. It yields the protein CASNRGQETQYF.

J is TRBJ1-2 and V is TRBV7-9, with D possibly TRBD1 on 6 matching bases. Trimming took off 1 base at V and 4 bases at J, with 13 bases between the two ends. The CDR3 contains 15 residues. Looked up from germline, CDR1 is SEHNR and CDR2 is FQNEAQ (reference sequence). The CDR3 is CASSLEAGESYGYTF. The DNA of the CDR3 is TGTGCCAGCAGCTTAGAGGCAGGGGAGAGCTATGGCTACACCTTC. The full variable domain, in which reference TRBV7-9 and TRBJ1-2 provide the parts outside the CDR3, is DTGVSQNPRHKITKRGQNVTFRCDPISEHNRLYWYRQTLGQGPEFLTYFQNEAQLEKSRLLSDRFSAERPKGSFSTLEIQRTEQGDSAMYLCASSLEAGESYGYTFGSGTRLTVV.

This clone was recorded many times. CDR3 sequence (DNA): TGCGCCAGCAGACGGACAGGGGACCGCAATCAGCCCCAGCATTTT. Residues: CASRRTGDRNQPQHF. The rearrangement links TRBV5-1 to TRBJ1-5; 9 bases match TRBD1. The CDR3 totals 15 residues. With V trimmed by 5 bases and J by 2 bases, 5 bases remained unmatched. Germline CDR1 and CDR2: SGHRS and YFSETQ. Using reference TRBV5-1 and TRBJ1-5 for the parts outside the CDR3, the full variable domain is KAGVTQTPRYLIKTRGQQVTLSCSPISGHRSVSWYQQTPGQGLQFLFEYFSETQRNKGNFPGRFSGRQFSNSRSEMNVSTLELGDSALYLCASRRTGDRNQPQHFGDGTRLSIL.

This clone is medium-sized within its sample. This rearrangement joins TRBV2 to TRBJ2-7; D call uncertain. The CDR3 has 15 residues. Trimming shortened V by 2 bases and J by 0 bases, and 11 bases separated the two germline ends. CDR1 and CDR2 from the germline V gene are SNHLY and FYNNEI. CDR3 nucleotides: TGTGCCAGCAGTGAAAATCCCAGTTACTCCTACGAGCAGTACTTC. This gives the protein CASSENPSYSYEQYF.

This clone has ten or more counts. This chain links TRBV27 with TRBJ2-3, with 9 bases that match TRBD2. The CDR3 has 17 residues. J was trimmed by 2 bases and V by 4 bases; bases with no gene match: 10. The V gene's germline CDR1 is MNHEY and CDR2 SMNVEV (reference sequence). The CDR3 DNA reads TGTGCCAGCAGTTCCCGATGGAGCGGGGGGAACACAGATACGCAGTATTTT. Translation gives CASSSRWSGGNTDTQYF.